This entry concerns a single T cell receptor beta chain. These data are taken from a study of CD8 T cells in Susac syndrome. Overall study context: Active disease was present in six of the sequenced Susac syndrome patients, whereas fewer than 10 of them were in remission.

Random hexamers primed reverse transcription of about 0.45 to 1 ug RNA. MiXCR was run by TCRdb on the immunoSEQ multiplex PCR reads, yielding one entry per CDR3 protein. Here the sample spans about 150,000 distinct CDR3 sequences, about 95% being singletons. Germline-derived CDR1 and CDR2 are LGHNA and YSLEER. This CDR3 is built from 13 residues. Deletions cut 6 bases from V and 5 bases from J, with 11 bases between. The material sequenced was CD4+ T cells from PBMCs. This TCR was sampled from a human donor with Susac syndrome. The rearrangement links TRBV4-3 to TRBJ2-4; the D gene is possibly TRBD1 (6 bases). The CDR3, as DNA: TGCGCCAGCAGATACAGGGACCAAAACATTCAGTACTTC. This translates into CASRYRDQNIQYF.